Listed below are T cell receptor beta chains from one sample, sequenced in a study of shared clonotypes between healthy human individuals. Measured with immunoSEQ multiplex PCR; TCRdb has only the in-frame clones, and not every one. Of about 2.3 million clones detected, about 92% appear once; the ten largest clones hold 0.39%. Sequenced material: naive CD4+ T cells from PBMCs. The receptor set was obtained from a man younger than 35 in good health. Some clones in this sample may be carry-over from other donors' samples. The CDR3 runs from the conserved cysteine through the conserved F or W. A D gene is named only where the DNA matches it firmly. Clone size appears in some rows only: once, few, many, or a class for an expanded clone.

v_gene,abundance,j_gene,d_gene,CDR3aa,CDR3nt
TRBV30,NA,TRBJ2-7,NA,CAWSRGGDWEQYF,TGTGCCTGGAGTAGAGGGGGAGACTGGGAGCAGTACTTC
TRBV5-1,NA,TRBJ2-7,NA,CASSARDGPYEQYF,TGCGCCAGCAGCGCCCGGGACGGACCCTACGAGCAGTACTTC
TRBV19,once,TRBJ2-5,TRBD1,CASSLTGQGAGTQYF,TGTGCCAGTAGTTTAACGGGACAGGGGGCAGGGACCCAGTACTTC
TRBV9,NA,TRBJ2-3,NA,CASSVVLGDTQYF,TGTGCCAGCAGCGTAGTTTTGGGAGATACGCAGTATTTT
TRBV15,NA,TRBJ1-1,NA,CATSRDRRGNTEAFF,TGTGCCACCAGCAGGGACCGCAGGGGGAACACTGAAGCTTTCTTT
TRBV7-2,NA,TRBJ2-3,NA,CASSYGQIFTDTQYF,TGTGCCAGCAGCTACGGACAGATCTTCACAGATACGCAGTATTTT
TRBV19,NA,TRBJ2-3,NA,CASSIRGDTQYF,TGTGCCAGTAGTATTAGGGGGGATACGCAGTATTTT
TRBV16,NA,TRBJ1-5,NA,CASSQSPRQVQPQHF,TGTGCCAGCAGCCAATCCCCCAGGCAGGTACAGCCCCAGCATTTT
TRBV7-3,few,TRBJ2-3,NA,CASSLDGTDTQYF,TGTGCCAGCAGCTTAGACGGCACAGATACGCAGTATTTT
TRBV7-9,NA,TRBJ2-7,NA,CASSFTGRISYEQYF,TGTGCCAGCAGCTTCACCGGACGGATCTCCTACGAGCAGTACTTC
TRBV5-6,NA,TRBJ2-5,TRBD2,CASRAWLVTSGQQETQYF,TGTGCCAGCAGAGCTTGGTTGGTCACTAGCGGCCAACAAGAGACCCAGTACTTC
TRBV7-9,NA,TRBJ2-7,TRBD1,CASSLRTGTYEQYF,TGTGCCAGCAGCTTAAGGACAGGTACCTACGAGCAGTACTTC
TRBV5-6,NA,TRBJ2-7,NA,CASRWRQGIYEQYF,TGTGCCAGCAGATGGCGGCAGGGGATCTACGAGCAGTACTTC
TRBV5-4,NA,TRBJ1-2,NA,CASGSPGLNYGYTF,TGTGCCAGCGGGTCTCCAGGGCTCAACTATGGCTACACCTTC
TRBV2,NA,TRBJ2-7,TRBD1,CASDRGSGEQYF,TGTGCCAGTGACAGGGGAAGCGGCGAGCAGTACTTC
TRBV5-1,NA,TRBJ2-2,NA,CASSPHMWTNTGELFF,TGCGCCAGCAGCCCACATATGTGGACGAACACCGGGGAGCTGTTTTTT
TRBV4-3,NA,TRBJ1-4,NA,CASSQDQGQGRASNEKLFF,TGCGCCAGCAGCCAAGATCAGGGACAAGGACGAGCATCTAATGAAAAACTGTTTTTT